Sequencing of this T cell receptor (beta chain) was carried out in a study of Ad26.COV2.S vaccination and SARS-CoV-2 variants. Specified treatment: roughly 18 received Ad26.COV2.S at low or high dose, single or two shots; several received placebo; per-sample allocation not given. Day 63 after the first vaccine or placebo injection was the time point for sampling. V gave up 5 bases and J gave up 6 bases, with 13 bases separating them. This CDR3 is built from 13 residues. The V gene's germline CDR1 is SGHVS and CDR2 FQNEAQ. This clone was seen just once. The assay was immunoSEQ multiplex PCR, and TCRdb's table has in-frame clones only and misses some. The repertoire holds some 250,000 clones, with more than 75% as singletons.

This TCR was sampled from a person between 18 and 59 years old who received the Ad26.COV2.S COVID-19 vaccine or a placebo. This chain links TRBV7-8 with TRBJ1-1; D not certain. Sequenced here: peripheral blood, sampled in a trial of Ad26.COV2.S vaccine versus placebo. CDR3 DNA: TGTGCCAGCAGCGAGGACCTTAAAGCTGAAGCTTTCTTT. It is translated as CASSEDLKAEAFF.